The next 26 T cell receptor beta chains were all read from a single sample in a study of cytomegalovirus exposure and HLA in healthy donors. The study ran its PCR with 60 Vbeta and 13 Jbeta primers. Clones were read by immunoSEQ multiplex PCR, and TCRdb kept only the in-frame ones, dropping some. The data contain about 160,000 clones, roughly 85% of them singletons. Material for sequencing was PBMCs. The receptor set was obtained from a man under 40 in good health and CMV-seronegative.

The chain uses TRBV5-4 and TRBJ2-7, with TRBD2 matching 15 bases. The CDR3 covers 15 residues. V lost 4 bases, J lost 3 bases, and 2 bases stayed unmatched. CDR1 and CDR2 (germline): SGHNT, YYREEE (reference sequence). CDR3 sequence (DNA): TGTGCCAGCAGCCTGGGACTAGCGGGAGGCTACGAGCAGTACTTC. Translating it yields CASSLGLAGGYEQYF.

The V gene is TRBV6-5, the J gene TRBJ2-7; no definite D call. This CDR3 region has 12 residues. V was shortened by 6 bases and J by 4 bases, with 10 bases between the two germline ends. Germline V gene lookup returns CDR1 MNHEY and CDR2 SVGAGI. The CDR3 region is CASSNGWYEQYF. CDR3 bases: TGTGCCAGCAGCAACGGGTGGTACGAGCAGTACTTC.

This clone showed up just once. Different DNA sequences within this sample yield the same CDR3. J is TRBJ1-1 and V is TRBV28; 7 positions agree with TRBD1. CDR3 length equals 12 residues. V lost 4 bases and J lost 6; bases outside the gene matches: 2. CDR1 is MDHEN and CDR2 is SYDVKM in the germline V gene. Here the CDR3 reads CASSSGTAEAFF. CDR3 sequence (DNA): TGTGCCAGCAGTTCTGGGACAGCTGAAGCTTTCTTT.

V and J are TRBV28 and TRBJ1-2; 7 nucleotides align to TRBD1. Trimming removed 6 bases from V and 5 bases from J; junction bases left unmatched: 6. Germline CDR1 is MDHEN and CDR2 is SYDVKM. CDR3 size: 13 residues. The CDR3 DNA follows: TGTGCCAGCAGCTCAGGGGGACCATATGGCTACACCTTC. This codes for CASSSGGPYGYTF.

The V gene is TRBV11-2, the J gene TRBJ2-3, with 7 bases aligning to TRBD2. The ends lost 4 bases at V and 0 bases at J; junction bases unmatched: 4. Looked up from germline, CDR1 is SGHAT and CDR2 is FQNNGV. CDR3 size: 15 residues. CDR3 coding DNA: TGTGCCAGCAGCTCAAATAGCGGGAGCACAGATACGCAGTATTTT. Its translation: CASSSNSGSTDTQYF.

V is TRBV5-1 and J is TRBJ2-1; D might be TRBD1 (6 bases). V was shortened by 0 bases and J by 9 bases, with 13 bases between the two germline ends. Germline loops: CDR1 SGHRS, CDR2 YFSETQ. The CDR3 loop spans 14 amino acids. The CDR3 bases are TGCGCCAGCAGCTTGGACAGGGTTGGAGGTGAGCAGTTCTTC. Protein sequence: CASSLDRVGGEQFF.

This clone has a handful of counts. The chain is built from TRBV7-9 and TRBJ2-2; 9 positions agree with TRBD1. Germline CDR1 is SEHNR and CDR2 is FQNEAQ (reference sequence). The V gene end was trimmed by 11 bases and the J gene end by 4 bases; junction bases not matched to a gene: 14. The CDR3 covers 16 residues. CDR3 coding DNA: TGTGCCGAACACTCCCGGACAGGGGTCGTCACCGGGGAGCTGTTTTTT. It codes for CAEHSRTGVVTGELFF.

This clone was counted once. The chain employs TRBV6-5 and TRBJ1-2, with D perhaps matching TRBD1 (6 bases). V lost 5 bases and J lost 6, with 16 bases in between. There are 14 residues in the CDR3. CDR1 and CDR2 from the germline V gene are MNHEY and SVGAGI. The CDR3: CASSPDSQRDGYTF. The CDR3 nucleotides read TGTGCCAGCAGTCCGGACAGCCAAAGGGATGGCTACACCTTC.

The rearrangement links TRBV28 to TRBJ1-1; 9 bases match TRBD1. The CDR3 runs to 14 residues. CDR1 and CDR2 (germline): MDHEN, SYDVKM. Germline trimming cut 4 bases from V and 5 bases from J; bases unmatched to any gene: 5. CDR3: CASSSGTGRTEAFF. The CDR3 nucleotides read TGTGCCAGCAGTTCCGGGACAGGGAGGACTGAAGCTTTCTTT.

A note on this clone: Germline and junction disagree at one end, which may indicate a read error. The V gene is TRBV2, the J gene TRBJ2-7; D might be TRBD2 (6 bases). The V gene's germline CDR1 is SNHLY and CDR2 FYNNEI. The length of the CDR3 is 13 residues. The CDR3 nucleotides read TGTGCCAGCAGAGAAGGATGGAGGGGCGATCTATACTTC. Protein sequence: CASREGWRGDLYF.

Only a few counts were recorded for this clone. This chain uses TRBV27 with TRBJ1-5; 7 bases line up with TRBD1. The CDR3 contains 15 residues. After removal of 6 bases from V and 2 bases from J, the junction contained 7 bases not matched to a gene. Germline CDR1 is MNHEY and CDR2 is SMNVEV (reference sequence). CDR3 sequence reads: CASRETGLGNQPQHF. In DNA, the CDR3 is TGTGCCAGCAGGGAGACAGGGTTGGGCAATCAGCCCCAGCATTTT.

The rearrangement joins TRBV5-1 to TRBJ2-1; D perhaps matches TRBD2 (6 bases). Trimming removed 3 bases at V and 5 bases at J, with 12 bases between. The CDR3 runs to 14 residues. CDR1 is SGHRS, CDR2 YFSETQ, per germline. This CDR3 is CASSSRLADNEQFF. DNA for the CDR3: TGCGCCAGCAGCTCCCGATTAGCGGACAATGAGCAGTTCTTC.

The chain combines TRBV30 with TRBJ1-4; 7 bases map to TRBD1. In germline, CDR1 is GTSNPN, CDR2 SVGIG (reference sequence). The CDR3 contains 14 residues. The V gene end was trimmed by 0 bases and the J gene end by 5 bases; junction bases not matched to a gene: 3. The CDR3 protein is CAWSVRGQNEKLFF. The CDR3, as DNA: TGTGCCTGGAGTGTAAGGGGACAGAATGAAAAACTGTTTTTT. Using reference TRBV30 and TRBJ1-4 for the parts outside the CDR3, the full variable domain is SQTIHQWPATLVQPVGSPLSLECTVEGTSNPNLYWYRQAAGRGLQLLFYSVGIGQISSEVPQNLSASRPQDRQFILSSKKLLLSDSGFYLCAWSVRGQNEKLFFGSGTQLSVL.

This chain joins TRBV27 and TRBJ1-1; D is ambiguous. The CDR3 is 13 amino acids. Trimming removed 5 bases at V and 8 bases at J, with 15 bases between. The germline V gene encodes CDR1 MNHEY and CDR2 SMNVEV (reference sequence). The CDR3 bases are TGTGCCAGCAGTATAACTATACGTCACGAAGCTTTCTTT. It is translated as CASSITIRHEAFF.

This clone occurred a few times. The rearrangement uses TRBV19 and TRBJ2-1, with D possibly TRBD2 on 6 matching bases. The CDR3 spans 15 residues. Between the trimmed V and J ends, which lost 6 bases and 3 bases, there was a span of 15 bases. Germline assignment: CDR1 LNHDA and CDR2 SQIVND (reference sequence). The CDR3 DNA sequence: TGTGCCAGTAGGCGATATGGCGGGGTCTACAATGAGCAGTTCTTC. Its translation is CASRRYGGVYNEQFF.

The J gene is TRBJ1-5, the V gene TRBV27; 9 positions agree with TRBD1. Trimming removed 2 bases from V and 6 bases from J; junction bases left unmatched: 5. The CDR3 consists of 15 residues. Germline V gives CDR1 MNHEY, CDR2 SMNVEV (reference sequence). CDR3 amino acids: CASSLKQGAGQPQHF. The CDR3 DNA reads TGTGCCAGCAGTTTAAAACAGGGGGCGGGTCAGCCCCAGCATTTT.

V is TRBV4-3 and J is TRBJ2-1; TRBD2 is a possible D gene (6 bases). Germline V gene data show CDR1 as LGHNA and CDR2 as YSLEER. V lost 0 bases, J lost 6 bases, and 18 bases lay in between. The CDR3 contains 17 residues. The CDR3 nucleotides read TGCGCCAGCAGCCAAGATTGGGGTGTGACGGGACTCAATGAGCAGTTCTTC. Amino acid sequence: CASSQDWGVTGLNEQFF.

V and J are TRBV5-5 and TRBJ2-1; D unclear. This CDR3 region has 15 residues. Germline assignment: CDR1 SGHKS and CDR2 YYEKEE (reference sequence). The V gene lost 4 bases and the J gene lost 0 bases, with 11 bases spanning the gap. For the CDR3, the DNA is TGTGCCAGCAGCCCAGCAGCGAACTCCTACAATGAGCAGTTCTTC. As protein: CASSPAANSYNEQFF.

This chain joins TRBV19 and TRBJ2-6, with 13 bases fitting TRBD2. The CDR3 runs 17 residues. In germline, CDR1 is LNHDA, CDR2 SQIVND (reference sequence). The trim removed 5 bases at V and 1 base at J, leaving 2 bases unmatched. The CDR3 loop is CASSRGLAGSGANVLTF. The CDR3 DNA reads as TGTGCCAGTAGTCGGGGACTAGCGGGGTCTGGGGCCAACGTCCTGACTTTC.

This rearrangement joins TRBV5-6 to TRBJ1-5, with no clear D. V was clipped by 0 bases and J by 2 bases, with 6 bases between them. Germline V gives CDR1 SGHDT, CDR2 YYEEEE. This CDR3 contains 14 residues. CDR3 loop: CASSLGQRNQPQHF. CDR3 DNA: TGTGCCAGCAGCTTGGGGCAACGCAATCAGCCCCAGCATTTT.

The J gene is TRBJ2-7, the V gene TRBV30; no definite D call. The CDR3 sequence is 15 residues long. V was shortened by 2 bases and J by 5 bases, with 19 bases between the two germline ends. Looked up from germline, CDR1 is GTSNPN and CDR2 is SVGIG (reference sequence). CDR3 DNA: TGTGCCTGGAGTAACCCCCGACTTCCTCCCCACGAGCAGTACTTC. Translation gives CAWSNPRLPPHEQYF.

The rearrangement uses TRBV30 and TRBJ2-7; 10 nucleotides agree with TRBD2. The germline V gene encodes CDR1 GTSNPN and CDR2 SVGIG (reference sequence). This CDR3 contains 14 residues. The V gene end was trimmed by 2 bases and the J gene end by 3 bases; junction bases not matched to a gene: 4. The CDR3 DNA follows: TGTGCCTGGAGTAGCGGGAGGGATAGCTACGAGCAGTACTTC. Amino acids: CAWSSGRDSYEQYF. The whole variable domain, filled in from reference TRBV30 and TRBJ2-7, reads SQTIHQWPATLVQPVGSPLSLECTVEGTSNPNLYWYRQAAGRGLQLLFYSVGIGQISSEVPQNLSASRPQDRQFILSSKKLLLSDSGFYLCAWSSGRDSYEQYFGPGTRLTVT.

This clone was observed once. The chain couples TRBV27 to TRBJ2-7, with D perhaps TRBD2 (6 bases). In germline, CDR1 is MNHEY, CDR2 SMNVEV (reference sequence). The CDR3 loop spans 14 amino acids. Trimming took 5 bases from V and 1 from J, leaving 12 bases between them. The chain's CDR3 is CASSIREASYEQYF. CDR3 coding DNA: TGTGCCAGCAGTATCAGGGAGGCGTCCTACGAGCAGTACTTC.

The rearrangement uses TRBV19 and TRBJ2-7, with TRBD1 matching 7 bases. The junction had 7 bases not matched to a gene; V was cut back by 3 bases and J by 2 bases. CDR3 size: 15 residues. In germline, CDR1 is LNHDA, CDR2 SQIVND (reference sequence). CDR3 protein: CASSITGQPTYEQYF. DNA of the CDR3: TGTGCCAGTAGTATTACGGGACAGCCGACCTACGAGCAGTACTTC.

This clone appeared a few times. The chain employs TRBV7-3 and TRBJ1-2; D call uncertain. The germline V gene has CDR1 SGHTA and CDR2 FQGTGA. The V end was cut by 6 bases, the J end by 6 bases, with 20 bases between. The CDR3 runs 15 residues. The CDR3: CASRSGSQTQDGYTF. DNA of the CDR3: TGTGCCAGCAGGTCCGGGTCTCAAACCCAAGATGGCTACACCTTC.

The J gene is TRBJ1-1, the V gene TRBV15; D is unresolved. The CDR3 is 15 residues long. The V gene lost 1 base and the J gene lost 1 base, with 10 bases spanning the gap. Germline V gene lookup returns CDR1 LNHNV and CDR2 YYDKDF (reference sequence). The CDR3 coding sequence is TGTGCCACCAGCAGAGGAAGAGGGCAGAACACTGAAGCTTTCTTT. It is translated as CATSRGRGQNTEAFF.